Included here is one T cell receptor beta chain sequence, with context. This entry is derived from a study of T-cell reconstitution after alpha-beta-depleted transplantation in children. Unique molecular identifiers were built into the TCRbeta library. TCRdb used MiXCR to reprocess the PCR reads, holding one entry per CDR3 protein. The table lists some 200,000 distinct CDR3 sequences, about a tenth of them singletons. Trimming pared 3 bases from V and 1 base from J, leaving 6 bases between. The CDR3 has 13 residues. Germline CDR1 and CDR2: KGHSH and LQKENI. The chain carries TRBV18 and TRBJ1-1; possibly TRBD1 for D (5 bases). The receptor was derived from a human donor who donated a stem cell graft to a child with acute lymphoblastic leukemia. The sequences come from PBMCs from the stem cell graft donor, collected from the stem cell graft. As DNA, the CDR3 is TGTGCCAGCTCACCGACAGAGAACACTGAAGCTTTCTTT. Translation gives CASSPTENTEAFF. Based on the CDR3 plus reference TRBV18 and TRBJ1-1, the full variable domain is NAGVMQNPRHLVRRRGQEARLRCSPMKGHSHVYWYRQLPEEGLKFMVYLQKENIIDESGMPKERFSAEFPKEGPSILRIQQVVRGDSAAYFCASSPTENTEAFFGQGTRLTVV.